This TCR beta chain stems from a study of cytomegalovirus exposure and HLA in healthy donors. Study conclusions and caveats: Later genetic work tied a missense DCLRE1C variant to beta-chain V and J trimming. Productive rates of about 90% or about 30% were seen for most TCR beta V segments in an earlier analysis. There were over 150 TCR beta chains listed as cytomegalovirus-associated.

This CDR3 is built from 13 residues. The germline CDR1 and CDR2 sequences are GTSNPN and SVGIG (reference sequence). Comment on this clone: The antigen is unknown.

The PCR employed 60 Vbeta primers together with 13 Jbeta primers. The assay was immunoSEQ multiplex PCR, and TCRdb's table has in-frame clones only and misses some. The repertoire holds about 170,000 clones, with approximately 71% as singletons. Healthy people donating bone marrow made up the donors. The chain is built from TRBV30 and TRBJ2-4; D might be TRBD1 (5 bases). Sequencing was performed on PBMCs. This TCR was recovered from a woman under 30 in good health and CMV-seropositive. CDR3 coding DNA: TGTGCGACCGCCGGCGGTAGGGGTAACATTCAGTACTTC. Translation gives CATAGGRGNIQYF. The full variable domain, completed using reference TRBV30 and TRBJ2-4, is SQTIHQWPATLVQPVGSPLSLECTVEGTSNPNLYWYRQAAGRGLQLLFYSVGIGQISSEVPQNLSASRPQDRQFILSSKKLLLSDSGFYLCATAGGRGNIQYFGAGTRLSVL.